The subject of this entry is one T cell receptor (beta chain). What it binds is not known. The data were produced by immunoSEQ multiplex PCR, yet TCRdb's version contains in-frame clones alone and is incomplete. The sample lists approximately 80,000 clones; around 90% were seen once. The data were taken from a study of OX40 agonist ivuxolimab in advanced cancers. The wider study: Participants, approximately 83% male, averaged approximately 65 years of age, ranging from roughly 20 to 80.

Points from the study as a whole: On average, CD8+ T cells had more expanded clones than CD4+. Partial responders at 0.1-3.0 mg/kg showed near-lowest clonal expansion.

Peripheral blood came from all dose cohorts at three timepoints. This CDR3 has 16 amino acids. V lost 4 bases to trimming and J lost 4 bases; unmatched junction nucleotides: 10. Germline V gene data show CDR1 as SGHTA and CDR2 as FQGNSA. The receptor comes from an adult with an advanced solid tumor such as melanoma, head and neck, liver or kidney cancer. The V gene is TRBV7-2, the J gene TRBJ2-5, with 9 bases matching TRBD2. The sample here was CD4+ or CD8+ T cells sorted from blood, taken in a trial of the OX40 agonist ivuxolimab. The CDR3 coding sequence is TGTGCCAGCAGCTCACAGGTTGGAGCGGGGGGAGAGACCCAGTACTTC. This encodes CASSSQVGAGGETQYF.